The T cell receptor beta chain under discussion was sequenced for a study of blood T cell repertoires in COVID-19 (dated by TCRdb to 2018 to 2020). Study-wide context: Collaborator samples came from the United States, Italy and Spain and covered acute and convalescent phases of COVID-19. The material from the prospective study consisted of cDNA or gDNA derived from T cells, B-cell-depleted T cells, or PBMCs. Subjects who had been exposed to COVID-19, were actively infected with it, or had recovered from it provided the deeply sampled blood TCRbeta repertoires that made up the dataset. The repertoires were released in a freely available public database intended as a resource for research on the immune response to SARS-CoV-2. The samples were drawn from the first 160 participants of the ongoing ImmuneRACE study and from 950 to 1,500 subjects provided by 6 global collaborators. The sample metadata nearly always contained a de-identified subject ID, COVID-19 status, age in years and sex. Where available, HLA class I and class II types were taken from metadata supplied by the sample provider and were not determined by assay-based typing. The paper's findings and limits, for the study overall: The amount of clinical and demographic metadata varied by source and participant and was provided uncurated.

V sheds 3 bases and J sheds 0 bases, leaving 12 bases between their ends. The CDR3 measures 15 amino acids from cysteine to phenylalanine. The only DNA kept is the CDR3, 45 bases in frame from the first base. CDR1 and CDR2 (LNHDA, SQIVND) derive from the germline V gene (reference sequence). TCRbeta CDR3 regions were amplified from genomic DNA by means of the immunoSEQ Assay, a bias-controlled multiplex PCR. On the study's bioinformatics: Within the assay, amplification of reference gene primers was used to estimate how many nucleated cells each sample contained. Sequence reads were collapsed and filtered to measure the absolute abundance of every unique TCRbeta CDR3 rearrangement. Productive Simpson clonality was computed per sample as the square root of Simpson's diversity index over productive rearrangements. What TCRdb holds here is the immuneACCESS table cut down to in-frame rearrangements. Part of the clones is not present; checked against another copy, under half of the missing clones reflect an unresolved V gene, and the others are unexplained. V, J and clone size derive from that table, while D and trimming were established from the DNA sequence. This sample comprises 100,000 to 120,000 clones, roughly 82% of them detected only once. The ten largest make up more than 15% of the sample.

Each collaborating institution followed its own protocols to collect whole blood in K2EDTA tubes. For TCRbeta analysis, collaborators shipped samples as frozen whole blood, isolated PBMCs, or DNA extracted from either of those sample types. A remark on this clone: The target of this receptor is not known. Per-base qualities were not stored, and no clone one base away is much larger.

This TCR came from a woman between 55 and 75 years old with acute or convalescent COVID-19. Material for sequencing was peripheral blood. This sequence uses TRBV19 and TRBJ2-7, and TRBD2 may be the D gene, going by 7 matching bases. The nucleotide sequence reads TGTGCCAGTAGTATGGTGCGGGGGCCCTCCTACGAGCAGTACTTC. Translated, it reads CASSMVRGPSYEQYF.